The clone carrying this TCR beta chain came up once. The source of the sample is a study of blood T cell repertoires in COVID-19. Turning to the study itself: Sources were T cells, B-cell-depleted T cells, or PBMCs; the material itself was cDNA or gDNA.

The CDR3 consists of 14 residues. The junction had 2 bases not matched to a gene; V was cut back by 1 base and J by 5 bases. Per the germline V gene, CDR1 is KGHSH and CDR2 is LQKENI. The method was immunoSEQ multiplex PCR; TCRdb's version includes in-frame clones alone and lacks a portion of them. Among 40,000 to 50,000 clones listed, 70% to 90% were seen once. The origin of this receptor is a human donor in a cohort sampled during active COVID-19. The gene calls are TRBV18 and TRBJ2-7; 10 bases are shared with TRBD2. The sequenced sample was peripheral blood. The CDR3 coding sequence is TGTGCCAGCTCACCACAGCGGGAGGGCCACGAGCAGTACTTC. Protein sequence: CASSPQREGHEQYF.